The source of this TCR beta chain is a study of cytomegalovirus exposure and HLA in healthy donors. Germline V gene data show CDR1 as SGHTA and CDR2 as FQGNSA. Trimming shortened V by 3 bases and J by 0 bases, and 11 bases separated the two germline ends. This CDR3 spans 15 amino acids. Here immunoSEQ multiplex PCR was the method, and the copy in TCRdb shows in-frame clones only, minus some. Among under 75,000 clones listed, around four fifths were seen once. The chain has TRBV7-2 and TRBJ1-2, with D hard to call. The receptor comes from a man aged 30-40 years in good health and CMV-seronegative. Sequenced: PBMCs. The CDR3 loop is CASSFSRESNYGYTF. Here the CDR3 DNA reads TGTGCCAGCAGCTTTAGTCGAGAATCTAACTATGGCTACACCTTC.